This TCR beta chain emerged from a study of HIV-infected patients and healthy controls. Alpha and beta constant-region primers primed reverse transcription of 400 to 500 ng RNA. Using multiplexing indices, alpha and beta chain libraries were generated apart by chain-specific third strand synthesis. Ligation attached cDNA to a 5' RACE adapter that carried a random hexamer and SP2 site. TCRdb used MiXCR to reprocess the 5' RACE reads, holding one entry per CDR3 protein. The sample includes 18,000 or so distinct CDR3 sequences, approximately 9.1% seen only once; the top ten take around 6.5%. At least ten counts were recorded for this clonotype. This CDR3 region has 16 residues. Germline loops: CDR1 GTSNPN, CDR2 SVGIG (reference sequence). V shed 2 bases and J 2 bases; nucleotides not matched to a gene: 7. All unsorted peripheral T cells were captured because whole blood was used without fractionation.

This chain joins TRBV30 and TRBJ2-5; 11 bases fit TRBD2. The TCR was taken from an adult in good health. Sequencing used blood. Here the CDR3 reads CAWSSGTSGPQETQYF. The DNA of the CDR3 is TGTGCCTGGAGTTCCGGGACTAGCGGCCCGCAAGAGACCCAGTACTTC.